Below are 15 T cell receptor beta chains sequenced from a single sample in a study of blood T cell repertoires in COVID-19. Sequencing was performed with immunoSEQ multiplex PCR; in TCRdb, only in-frame clones are kept and a portion is missing. This table holds 200,000 or so clones, roughly 82% found once. Sequences were obtained from peripheral blood. These receptor sequences come from a woman in her 30s with acute or convalescent COVID-19.

The chain joins TRBV9 to TRBJ1-3, with D tentatively TRBD1 (5 bases). V gave up 0 bases and J gave up 3 bases, with 10 bases separating them. Germline CDR1 is SGDLS and CDR2 is YYNGEE. The CDR3 contains 15 residues. The CDR3 sequence is CASSVGWGGGNTIYF. The CDR3 DNA follows: TGTGCCAGCAGCGTAGGTTGGGGCGGTGGAAACACCATATATTTT.

CDR3 amino acids: CSVGTFGRGYTF. The CDR3 bases are TGCAGCGTTGGGACATTCGGGAGGGGCTACACCTTC. The chain links TRBV29-1 to TRBJ1-2, with D possibly TRBD1 on 5 matching bases. Trimming removed 4 bases from V and 8 bases from J, with 14 bases in between. Looked up from germline, CDR1 is SQVTM and CDR2 is ANQGSEA. This CDR3 has 12 amino acids.

V is TRBV30 and J is TRBJ2-5; D possibly corresponds to TRBD2 (5 bases). The CDR3 covers 12 residues. Germline values: CDR1 GTSNPN, CDR2 SVGIG (reference sequence). Trimming removed 2 bases from V and 4 bases from J, with 8 bases in between. The CDR3 DNA sequence: TGTGCCTGGAGTCTAGCTGTAGAGACCCAGTACTTC. Translating it yields CAWSLAVETQYF. The variable domain in full, completed from reference TRBV30 and TRBJ2-5, reads SQTIHQWPATLVQPVGSPLSLECTVEGTSNPNLYWYRQAAGRGLQLLFYSVGIGQISSEVPQNLSASRPQDRQFILSSKKLLLSDSGFYLCAWSLAVETQYFGPGTRLLVL.

The chain employs TRBV7-8 and TRBJ1-1, with 9 bases that match TRBD1. Germline V gene lookup returns CDR1 SGHVS and CDR2 FQNEAQ. Losses at the gene ends were 5 bases for V and 1 base for J; bases not matched to a gene: 5. This CDR3 comprises 15 residues. DNA of the CDR3: TGTGCCAGCAGCCTACAGGGGGCCAAGAACACTGAAGCTTTCTTT. It yields the protein CASSLQGAKNTEAFF.

The chain has TRBV5-1 and TRBJ2-7; tentatively, D is TRBD1 (6 bases). Germline lookup yields CDR1 SGHRS and CDR2 YFSETQ. Trimming left V 5 bases short and J 6 bases short, with 15 bases between. CDR3 length equals 13 residues. CDR3 loop: CASSWSRGSEQYF. The CDR3 DNA reads as TGCGCCAGCAGTTGGTCCAGGGGAAGCGAGCAGTACTTC.

The chain's CDR3 is CASSQDGQTNSNQPQHF. Written as DNA, the CDR3 is TGCGCCAGCAGCCAAGATGGGCAGACAAATAGCAATCAGCCCCAGCATTTT. This rearrangement joins TRBV4-3 to TRBJ1-5; D ambiguous. The CDR3 has 17 residues. Germline V gene sequence: CDR1 LGHNA, CDR2 YSLEER. Trimming took off 0 bases at V and 0 bases at J, with 12 bases between the two ends.

The chain combines TRBV2 with TRBJ2-3; 7 bases fit TRBD1. The CDR3 extends over 16 amino acids. V lost 6 bases and J lost 6; bases outside the gene matches: 15. Germline CDR1 SNHLY, CDR2 FYNNEI. This chain's CDR3 is CASSGMDRSSYDTQYF. The DNA of the CDR3 is TGTGCCAGCAGCGGGATGGACAGGAGCTCTTACGATACGCAGTATTTT.

The table lists this clone with a few counts. The chain employs TRBV6-5 and TRBJ1-6; D is ambiguous. This CDR3 has 14 residues. Trimming took 0 bases from V and 7 from J, leaving 7 bases between them. In germline, CDR1 is MNHEY, CDR2 SVGAGI. The chain's CDR3 is CASSYSGENSPLHF. CDR3 in DNA: TGTGCCAGCAGTTACTCTGGGGAGAATTCACCCCTCCACTTT.

The chain uses TRBV19 and TRBJ2-5; TRBD1 matches at 8 bases. Losses at the gene ends were 5 bases for V and 7 bases for J; bases not matched to a gene: 15. The CDR3 runs 16 residues. Looked up from germline, CDR1 is LNHDA and CDR2 is SQIVND (reference sequence). The CDR3 DNA follows: TGTGCCAGTAGTTTGGAATCGGACAGGGTCTCAGGGACCCAGTACTTC. Protein: CASSLESDRVSGTQYF.

The V call is TRBV21-1, the J call TRBJ2-7; the table's TRBD2 call for D was not verified on the DNA. TRBV21-1 is a pseudogene segment. The CDR3 consists of 16 residues. CDR3 protein: CASSKVLTTRTYEQYF. In nucleotides, the CDR3 is TGTGCCAGCAGCAAAGTGTTGACTACCCGAACCTACGAGCAGTACTTC.

This clone was found a few times. The V and J genes are TRBV4-2 and TRBJ1-1, with TRBD1 as a possible D gene (5 bases). CDR1 is LGHNA and CDR2 is YNFKEQ in the germline V gene. The CDR3 length is 19 residues. V was clipped by 0 bases and J by 1 base, with 21 bases between them. This chain's CDR3 is CASSQESGKFLGGNTEAFF. In DNA, the CDR3 is TGTGCCAGCAGCCAAGAATCAGGGAAATTCCTCGGGGGGAACACTGAAGCTTTCTTT.

The chain couples TRBV12-3 or TRBV12-4 to TRBJ1-1; D remains unclear. The CDR3 has 13 residues. Trimming took off 6 bases at V and 7 bases at J, with 15 bases between the two ends. CDR3 DNA: TGTGCCAGCAGCTTCCAAGCGGGAGGTGAAGCTTTCTTT. Its protein product is CASSFQAGGEAFF.

The V gene is TRBV28, the J gene TRBJ1-2, with D tentatively TRBD1 (6 bases). CDR1 is MDHEN, CDR2 SYDVKM, per germline. The V end was cut by 8 bases, the J end by 0 bases, with 10 bases between. This CDR3 is built from 13 residues. The CDR3 loop reads CASRTEPNYGYTF. Here the CDR3 DNA reads TGTGCCAGCCGGACAGAACCTAACTATGGCTACACCTTC.

The chain has TRBV19 and TRBJ2-2, with 7 bases lining up with TRBD2. CDR3 length: 14 amino acids. With V trimmed by 8 bases and J by 5 bases, 8 bases remained unmatched. The germline CDR1 and CDR2 sequences are LNHDA and SQIVND (reference sequence). The CDR3 protein is CASGRGGVTGELFF. For the CDR3, the DNA is TGTGCCAGTGGCCGTGGGGGGGTTACCGGGGAGCTGTTTTTT.

The chain uses TRBV28 and TRBJ2-3, with 7 bases matching TRBD2. Per the germline V gene, CDR1 is MDHEN and CDR2 is SYDVKM. V gave up 2 bases and J gave up 7 bases; unmatched junction bases: 3. The CDR3 spans 13 residues. DNA of the CDR3: TGTGCCAGCAGTTTAGGCGGGGGAAATACGCAGTATTTT. Its protein is CASSLGGGNTQYF.